These 14 T cell receptor beta chains were all obtained from the same sample, sequenced in a study of vaccination and CD4 T cells after COVID-19. Documented treatment: approximately 9-day PBMC culture with coronavirus spike peptide pools or control peptides (ViraFEST assay). The assay that was used to sequence DNA from cultured CD4+ T cells was the Oncomine TCR Beta short-read assay. One entry per CDR3 protein, called by TCRdb with MiXCR from the PCR reads. The sample lists 15,000 to 20,000 distinct CDR3 sequences; about three fifths were seen once. No antigen has been assigned to these receptors. Sample: CD4+ T cells from blood, cultured in vitro, taken before SARS-CoV-2 vaccination. The receptor set was obtained from a human donor who had recovered from COVID-19.

The rearrangement links TRBV7-9 to TRBJ2-3; 8 bases match TRBD2. The CDR3 loop spans 17 amino acids. J was trimmed by 2 bases and V by 5 bases; bases with no gene match: 12. Germline V gene data show CDR1 as SEHNR and CDR2 as FQNEAQ (reference sequence). CDR3 in DNA: TGTGCCAGCAGCCCCCGGACTAGCTGGGATCTCACAGATACGCAGTATTTT. The encoded protein is CASSPRTSWDLTDTQYF.

This clonotype is medium-sized by share. The chain is built from TRBV6-5 and TRBJ1-2; D is unclear. The V end was cut by 2 bases, the J end by 0 bases, with 4 bases between. The germline V gene has CDR1 MNHEY and CDR2 SVGAGI. CDR3 length: 13 residues. The CDR3 DNA follows: TGTGCCAGCAGTTACACAGCTAACTATGGCTACACCTTC. Protein sequence: CASSYTANYGYTF.

A few counts support this clonotype. The chain joins TRBV6-5 to TRBJ1-2; D is possibly TRBD1 (5 bases). The CDR3 covers 15 residues. The V end lost 4 bases, the J end lost 6 bases, and 18 bases lay between the germline ends. Germline-derived CDR1 and CDR2 are MNHEY and SVGAGI. DNA for the CDR3: TGTGCCAGCAGTTTGGATGTCCAACAGGTTCATGGCTACACCTTC. It codes for CASSLDVQQVHGYTF.

This chain links TRBV20-1 with TRBJ1-6; D call uncertain. The CDR3 totals 14 residues. The germline V gene has CDR1 DFQATT and CDR2 SNEGSKA (reference sequence). Trimming removed 2 bases at V and 5 bases at J, with 10 bases between. This chain's CDR3 is CSARRGFDNSPLHF. The DNA for the CDR3 is TGCAGTGCTAGACGAGGCTTTGATAATTCACCCCTCCACTTT.

This chain links TRBV6-1 with TRBJ1-2; 9 nucleotides line up with TRBD1. Germline V gives CDR1 MNHNS, CDR2 SASEGT. The CDR3 has 15 amino acids. V shed 3 bases and J 2 bases; nucleotides not matched to a gene: 4. The CDR3 coding sequence is TGTGCCAGCAGTGATCCCGGGACAGGGAACTATGGCTACACCTTC. It codes for CASSDPGTGNYGYTF.

In this sample, this clonotype turned up a few times. The J gene is TRBJ2-3, the V gene TRBV24-1, with D possibly being TRBD1 (6 bases). CDR3 length: 14 amino acids. V was trimmed by 7 bases and J by 1 base, leaving 11 bases between them. Germline loops: CDR1 KGHDR, CDR2 SFDVKD. The chain's CDR3 is CATRAAGGTDTQYF. The CDR3 region has the DNA TGTGCCACCAGGGCGGCAGGGGGCACAGATACGCAGTATTTT.

The rearrangement links TRBV27 to TRBJ1-2, with D maybe TRBD1 (6 bases). The V and J ends lost 6 bases and 4 bases respectively, with 24 bases between them. Germline V gene sequence: CDR1 MNHEY, CDR2 SMNVEV (reference sequence). This CDR3 spans 17 amino acids. The CDR3 DNA reads TGTGCCAGCAGATCCTCACGATTAACAGGGTCTTCCTATGGCTACACCTTC. This codes for CASRSSRLTGSSYGYTF.

The rearrangement uses TRBV20-1 and TRBJ2-1, with no clear D. V dropped 1 base and J dropped 5 bases, with 9 bases sitting between them. The CDR3 covers 13 residues. The germline V gene has CDR1 DFQATT and CDR2 SNEGSKA (reference sequence). The CDR3 loop is CSARVASDNEQFF. The CDR3 region has the DNA TGCAGTGCTAGAGTCGCGTCAGACAATGAGCAGTTCTTC.

The rearrangement uses TRBV7-2 and TRBJ2-1, with D tentatively TRBD1 or TRBD2 (5 bases each). Germline V lookup: CDR1 SGHTA, CDR2 FQGNSA. The V end lost 5 bases, the J end lost 1 base, and 12 bases lay between the germline ends. The CDR3 consists of 15 residues. Here the CDR3 reads CASSRRDGSYNEQFF. DNA of the CDR3: TGTGCCAGCAGCAGACGGGACGGATCCTACAATGAGCAGTTCTTC. The whole variable domain, filled in from reference TRBV7-2 and TRBJ2-1, reads GAGVSQSPSNKVTEKGKDVELRCDPISGHTALYWYRQSLGQGLEFLIYFQGNSAPDKSGLPSDRFSAERTGGSVSTLTIQRTQQEDSAVYLCASSRRDGSYNEQFFGPGTRLTVL.

The genes are TRBV12-3 or TRBV12-4 and TRBJ2-4; D ambiguous. V was cut by 10 bases and J by 6 bases, with 10 bases left in between. This CDR3 region has 11 residues. CDR3 region: CATTSRNIQYF. CDR3 in DNA: TGTGCCACCACCTCTAGAAACATTCAGTACTTC.

V usage is TRBV6-5 and J usage is TRBJ1-1; tentative D call: TRBD1 (6 bases). Deletions cut 2 bases from V and 3 bases from J, with 10 bases between. The CDR3 covers 14 residues. CDR1 MNHEY and CDR2 SVGAGI come from the germline V gene. The CDR3 DNA is TGTGCCAGCAGTTACCAGGGGCGGGACACTGAAGCTTTCTTT. The encoded protein is CASSYQGRDTEAFF.

The chain uses TRBV6-5 and TRBJ1-4; D uncertain. The ends were cut back, 0 bases at V and 14 bases at J, with 19 bases in the middle. The CDR3 loop spans 15 amino acids. CDR1 MNHEY and CDR2 SVGAGI come from the germline V gene. CDR3 sequence reads: CASSYSKVGLKGLFF. The CDR3 region has the DNA TGTGCCAGCAGTTACTCGAAAGTCGGACTGAAGGGCCTGTTTTTT.

The V gene is TRBV7-2, the J gene TRBJ1-2; D is undetermined. The CDR3 length is 14 residues. The ends were cut back, 3 bases at V and 4 bases at J, with 12 bases in the middle. The germline V gene has CDR1 SGHTA and CDR2 FQGNSA. The CDR3 sequence is CASSLTNSAYGYTF. CDR3 coding DNA: TGTGCCAGCAGCTTGACTAATAGTGCCTATGGCTACACCTTC.

To note about this clonotype: One end of the junction varies from germline; a read error may be responsible. The CDR3 sequence: CANSDRRLPQHF. In DNA form, the CDR3 reads TGTGCCAATAGTGACAGGAGGCTGCCCCAGCATTTT. This chain joins TRBV19 and TRBJ1-5, with D possibly TRBD1 on 6 matching bases. The CDR3 extends over 12 amino acids. CDR1 LNHDA and CDR2 SQIVND come from the germline V gene (reference sequence).